The rows below give T cell receptor beta chains drawn from one sample of a study of response to subunit inactivated influenza vaccine. TCRdb processed the RT-PCR reads anew with MiXCR; each CDR3 protein has one entry. This table holds around 520,000 distinct CDR3 sequences, around 25% found once. Sequencing used CD4+ T cells sorted from PBMCs, obtained 5 to 6 days after vaccination. The receptors come from a man in his fifties who received an inactivated influenza vaccine. CDR3s include the opening cysteine and the closing phenylalanine or tryptophan. A D gene is named only where the DNA matches it firmly. Not all rows give a size; the values are once, few, many and, for expanded clones, a class.

v_call	clone_size	j_call	d_call	cdr3_aa	cdr3_nt
TRBV20-1	few	TRBJ2-7	-	CSALYLGQYEQYF	TGCAGTGCTCTATACCTAGGACAGTACGAGCAGTACTTC
TRBV24-1	few	TRBJ2-1	TRBD2	CATSPTSGGLYNEQFF	TGTGCCACCAGTCCGACTAGCGGGGGGCTTTACAATGAGCAGTTCTTC
TRBV29-1	few	TRBJ2-7	-	CSVEATYEQYF	TGCAGCGTTGAGGCCACCTACGAGCAGTACTTC
TRBV5-1	-	TRBJ1-1	-	CASSSTGTISEAFF	TGCGCCAGCAGCTCGACCGGGACAATCTCTGAAGCTTTCTTT
TRBV14	many	TRBJ2-7	-	CASSTTPLLGRSSYEQYF	TGTGCCAGCAGCACCACACCTCTACTAGGCCGAAGCTCCTACGAGCAGTACTTC
TRBV12-3/TRBV12-4	few	TRBJ2-3	-	CASSGVLRDTQYF	TGTGCCAGCAGTGGGGTATTGCGCGATACGCAGTATTTT
TRBV5-1	-	TRBJ2-3	TRBD1	CASSKGTDTDTQYF	TGCGCCAGCAGCAAGGGGACAGACACAGATACGCAGTATTTT
TRBV24-1	few	TRBJ2-1	TRBD2	CATSDSGTSGSSPYNEQFF	TGTGCCACCAGTGATTCCGGGACTAGCGGGAGTTCCCCCTACAATGAGCAGTTCTTC
TRBV2	-	TRBJ2-2	-	CASSLVLVWSGPNTGELFF	TGTGCCAGCAGTTTAGTCTTAGTTTGGTCCGGCCCGAACACCGGGGAGCTGTTTTTT
TRBV5-6	-	TRBJ2-1	-	CASSFLAVEQFF	TGTGCCAGCAGCTTTCTAGCTGTTGAGCAGTTCTTC